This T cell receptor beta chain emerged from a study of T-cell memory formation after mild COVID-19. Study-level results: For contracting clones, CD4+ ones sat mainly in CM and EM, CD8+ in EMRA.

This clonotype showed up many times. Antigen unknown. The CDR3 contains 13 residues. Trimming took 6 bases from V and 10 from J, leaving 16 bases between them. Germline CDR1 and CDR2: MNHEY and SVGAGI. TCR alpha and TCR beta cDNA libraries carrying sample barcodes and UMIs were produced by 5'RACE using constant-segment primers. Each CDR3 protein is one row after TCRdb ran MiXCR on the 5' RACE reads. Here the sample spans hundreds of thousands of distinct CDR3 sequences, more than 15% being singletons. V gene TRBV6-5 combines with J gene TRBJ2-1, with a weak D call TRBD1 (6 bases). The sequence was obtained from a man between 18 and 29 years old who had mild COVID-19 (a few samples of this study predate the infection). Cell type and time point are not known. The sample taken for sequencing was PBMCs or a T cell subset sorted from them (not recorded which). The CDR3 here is CASSITGSPEQFF. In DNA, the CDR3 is TGTGCCAGCAGCATCACAGGGAGCCCCGAGCAGTTCTTC.